These T cell receptor beta chains were read from a single sample in a study of T cell responses to AZD1222 COVID-19 vaccine. Measured with immunoSEQ multiplex PCR; TCRdb has only the in-frame clones, and not every one. The sample holds 150,000 or so clones; around nine tenths are singletons and the top ten take approximately 1.6%. The sample consisted of peripheral blood, taken on day 0 of AZD1222 vaccination. The receptors come from an adult in good health. Each CDR3 is given with its conserved first and last residue. The order of the fields is J gene, V gene, D gene, CDR3 length, CDR3 DNA, CDR3 protein. The D gene is left open where the match is weak.

>TRBJ2-5|TRBV5-1|TRBD1|16
TGCGCCAGCAGCTTATCCGGGACAGGGGTTCAAGAGACCCAGTACTTC
CASSLSGTGVQETQYF
>TRBJ1-5|TRBV6-2/TRBV6-3|.|12
TGTGCCAGCAGTCGTACACAGGGATATGAACATTTT
CASSRTQGYEHF
>TRBJ1-2|TRBV30|.|12
TGTGCCTGGAGGAAGGGTTTCTCTGGCTACACCTTC
CAWRKGFSGYTF
>TRBJ1-5|TRBV29-1|.|14
TGCAGCGCCGGAGACACAGCTCTAGGACAGCCCCAGCATTTT
CSAGDTALGQPQHF
>TRBJ2-5|TRBV7-7|.|14
TGTGCTAGCAGCTTGAGTCTACTATCAGAGACCCAGTACTTC
CASSLSLLSETQYF
>TRBJ1-1|TRBV18|.|13
TGTGCCAGCTCACCCTATACAGGAAACGAAGCTTTCTTT
CASSPYTGNEAFF
>TRBJ2-5|TRBV30|TRBD1|14
TGTGCCTGGAGGAGAACAGGGGGCGGAGAGACCCAGTACTTC
CAWRRTGGGETQYF
>TRBJ1-1|TRBV9|.|14
TGTGCCAGCAGCCTCGTTGGGAGGGACACTGAAGCTTTCTTT
CASSLVGRDTEAFF
>TRBJ1-6|TRBV10-3|.|13
TGTGCCATCAGTGAGTCTGGGAACTCACCCCTCCACTTT
CAISESGNSPLHF
>TRBJ1-1|TRBV18|.|13
TGTGCCAGCTCACCACCCAATTGGGGAAAAGCTTTCTTT
CASSPPNWGKAFF
>TRBJ2-2|TRBV5-6|TRBD1|16
TGTGCCAGCAGCTTACAGGGGGCGCGGGGCACCGGGGAGCTGTTTTTT
CASSLQGARGTGELFF